Listed below are T cell receptor beta chains from one sample, sequenced in a study of graft-versus-host responses after intestinal transplantation. The protocol was immunoSEQ multiplex PCR, while the TCRdb copy is restricted to in-frame clones and leaves out a portion. Among more than 95,000 clones listed, roughly 90% were seen once. These receptors are not linked to any known antigen. The sequencing here drew on unstimulated CD4+ T cells sorted from spleen or lymph node cells, taken before intestinal transplant. The receptors were gathered from a human donor who received an intestinal transplant. Both conserved end residues are part of each CDR3. Fields, in order: clone size, V gene, D gene, J gene, CDR3 DNA, CDR3 protein. D genes are given only for firm matches. Part of the rows lack a size; the others show once, few, many or a class for expanded clones.

>.|TRBV6-1|TRBD1|TRBJ2-7
TGTGCCAGCAGGAAACAGGGGACCTACTACGAGCAGTACTTC
CASRKQGTYYEQYF
>.|TRBV19|TRBD1|TRBJ1-5
TGTGCCAGTAGTATGACGACAGGGGGCTGGCAGCCCCAGCATTTT
CASSMTTGGWQPQHF
>.|TRBV5-1|TRBD2|TRBJ2-3
TGCGCCAGCAGAATGTTCACTCGCACAAGGACTAGCGGGCCTAGCACAGATACGCAGTATTTT
CASRMFTRTRTSGPSTDTQYF
>.|TRBV5-4|.|TRBJ1-6
TGTGCCAGCAGCCCGGCCGGGGGAAGCTCCTATAATTCACCCCTCCACTTT
CASSPAGGSSYNSPLHF
>.|TRBV9|TRBD1|TRBJ1-4
TGTGCCAGCAGCGCGTACCGGGACAGGGGAGGAAAACTGTTTTTT
CASSAYRDRGGKLFF
>few|TRBV2|.|TRBJ1-3
TGTGCCAGCAGTGAATCCAGGGTGAAAACTGGAAACACCATATATTTT
CASSESRVKTGNTIYF
>.|TRBV18|.|TRBJ1-2
TGTGCCAGCTCACCATTACTACGGGACCCATCCTATGGCTACACCTTC
CASSPLLRDPSYGYTF
>.|TRBV6-1|.|TRBJ1-2
TGTGCCAGCAGTTTAGGACACTTGAACTATGGCTACACCTTC
CASSLGHLNYGYTF
>few|TRBV28|TRBD1|TRBJ1-2
TGTGCCAGCATACAGGGGGCAGACTATGGCTACACCTTC
CASIQGADYGYTF
>.|TRBV4-1|.|TRBJ2-7
TGCGCCAGCAGCCAAGGCAACAGAGCCCCCTACGAGCAGTACTTC
CASSQGNRAPYEQYF
>.|TRBV5-5|.|TRBJ2-6
TGTGCCAGCAGCCGGGACTGGGACTCTGGGGCCAACGTCCTGACTTTC
CASSRDWDSGANVLTF
>.|TRBV27|TRBD2|TRBJ2-7
TGTGCCAGCGGCCAGCGGGAGGGATGGGGGGAGCAGTACTTC
CASGQREGWGEQYF
>.|TRBV2|TRBD2|TRBJ2-5
TGTGCCAGCAAGAGAGATTGGGGGGGGGAGACCCAGTACTTC
CASKRDWGGETQYF
>.|TRBV5-1|.|TRBJ2-3
TGCGCCAGCAGCTTGGCGGGAGGCACAGATACGCAGTATTTT
CASSLAGGTDTQYF
>.|TRBV6-5|TRBD2|TRBJ2-1
TGTGCCAGTTCTGAACTAGCGGGAGTAGGCGAGCAGTTCTTC
CASSELAGVGEQFF
>.|TRBV9|.|TRBJ1-4
TGTGCCAGCAGCCTATCACAGGGAAGGGACGAAAAACTGTTTTTT
CASSLSQGRDEKLFF
>.|TRBV19|.|TRBJ2-4
TGTGCCAGTAGCAAGACTACTGGGACAAAAAACATTCAGTACTTC
CASSKTTGTKNIQYF
>once|TRBV5-1|.|TRBJ2-7
TGCGCCAGCAGCTTGGGGGAGTTTGGCTACGAGCAGTACTTC
CASSLGEFGYEQYF
>.|TRBV10-1|TRBD1|TRBJ1-3
TGCGCCAGCAGCCCCGGGACAGGGCGGATGACTGGAAACACCATATATTTT
CASSPGTGRMTGNTIYF
>.|TRBV18|TRBD1|TRBJ2-1
TGTGCCAGCTCACCACTTACAGGGGTTGGGGACAATGAGCAGTTCTTC
CASSPLTGVGDNEQFF
>.|TRBV5-6|.|TRBJ2-3
TGTGCCAGCAGCTCCCGGGACTTAACTAGCACAGATACGCAGTATTTT
CASSSRDLTSTDTQYF
>.|TRBV30|.|TRBJ1-2
TGTGCCTCCAACGGGGGCAGTTATTACTATGGCTACACCTTC
CASNGGSYYYGYTF
>.|TRBV2|.|TRBJ1-4
TGTGCCAGCAGTGAAAGCGCGGCAGACCAAAAACTGTTTTTT
CASSESAADQKLFF
>.|TRBV5-4|TRBD2|TRBJ2-7
TGTGCCAGCACTGACGGTAGTACTAGCGGGAGTGGCTACGAGCAGTACTTC
CASTDGSTSGSGYEQYF
>.|TRBV5-1|TRBD1|TRBJ1-3
TGCGCCAGCCGACGGGCCGGCCAGGGGGACACCATATATTTT
CASRRAGQGDTIYF
>.|TRBV7-6|TRBD2|TRBJ2-5
TGTGCCAGCAGACAAAAGGCGGGAGTAGGGGAGACCCAGTACTTC
CASRQKAGVGETQYF
>.|TRBV5-1|TRBD2|TRBJ2-5
TGCGCCAGCAGCTTAGATCTAGCGGGGGACCAAGAGACCCAGTACTTC
CASSLDLAGDQETQYF
>.|TRBV5-4|TRBD1|TRBJ2-3
TGTGCCAGCAGCTCTTGGGTGGGACAGGGGGTGAATACGCAGTATTTT
CASSSWVGQGVNTQYF
>.|TRBV18|TRBD1|TRBJ2-7
TGTGCCAGCTCACGAATCGGACAGGGCTCCTACGAGCAGTACTTC
CASSRIGQGSYEQYF
>.|TRBV5-1|.|TRBJ2-5
TGCGCCAGCAGCTTGGAAGACAGGTTCCAAGAGACCCAGTACTTC
CASSLEDRFQETQYF
>.|TRBV11-3|.|TRBJ2-5
TGTGCCAGCAGCTTAGTGCAGGGACAGACCCAGTACTTC
CASSLVQGQTQYF
>.|TRBV28|TRBD1|TRBJ1-1
TGTGCCGGCAGGACAGGGGGCGCCGGGACTGAAGCTTTCTTT
CAGRTGGAGTEAFF
>.|TRBV19|.|TRBJ2-2
TGTGCCAGTAGGAATCAGGGTTTAACCGGGGAGCTGTTTTTT
CASRNQGLTGELFF
>.|TRBV18|TRBD1|TRBJ2-2
TGTGCCAGCTCGGTCGGACAGGAAAACACCGGGGAGCTGTTTTTT
CASSVGQENTGELFF
>.|TRBV11-3|.|TRBJ1-4
TGTGCCAGCAGCTTAGTTAAGGGTTCGACAACTAATGAAAAACTGTTTTTT
CASSLVKGSTTNEKLFF
>.|TRBV11-3|TRBD2|TRBJ2-5
TGTGCCAGCAGCCAGACTAGCGGGGGGGTAGAGACCCAGTACTTC
CASSQTSGGVETQYF
>.|TRBV6-1|.|TRBJ2-1
TGTGCCAGCAGTTCCCAATTGGGCGATGAGCAGTTCTTC
CASSSQLGDEQFF
>once|TRBV4-1|.|TRBJ1-2
TGCGCCAGCAGCCAAGATCGAGGAGGGAACTATGGCTACACCTTC
CASSQDRGGNYGYTF
>.|TRBV7-3|TRBD2|TRBJ2-1
TGTGCCAGCAGCCCTCGGACTAGCGGGAGCTACTCCTACAATGAGCAGTTCTTC
CASSPRTSGSYSYNEQFF
>.|TRBV5-6|.|TRBJ1-1
TGTGCCAGCAGCTTGCAGTATAGGGTAACTGAAGCTTTCTTT
CASSLQYRVTEAFF
>.|TRBV2|TRBD1|TRBJ2-7
TGTGCCAGCATACTTGGGACAGGGAGGTCTTCCTACGAGCAGTACTTC
CASILGTGRSSYEQYF
>.|TRBV11-1|TRBD2|TRBJ2-3
TGTGCCAGCAGCCGGACTAGCTTAGGGACAGATACGCAGTATTTT
CASSRTSLGTDTQYF
>.|TRBV5-1|TRBD1|TRBJ2-2
TGCGCCAGCACGGACCGGGACAGGGTCAACACCGGGGAGCTGTTTTTT
CASTDRDRVNTGELFF
>.|TRBV6-5|TRBD1|TRBJ1-6
TGTGCCAGCAGTTCAGCCTTAGGGGGCTTGAATTCACCCCTCCACTTT
CASSSALGGLNSPLHF
>.|TRBV5-1|.|TRBJ2-5
TGCGCCAGCAGCGTCGCCCAAGAGACCCAGTACTTC
CASSVAQETQYF
>.|TRBV12-5|.|TRBJ2-1
TGTGCTAGTGGTTTGGTAGTGGGGGCTCACCACAATGAGCAGTTCTTC
CASGLVVGAHHNEQFF
>.|TRBV6-1|TRBD1|TRBJ1-6
TGTGCCAGCAAGTCAGGACAGGGGGATTCACCCCTCCACTTT
CASKSGQGDSPLHF
>.|TRBV2|.|TRBJ1-2
TGTGCCAGCGGGGAGGACGGCCGATCCCGTCATAGATTC
CASGEDGRSRHRF
>.|TRBV5-1|TRBD2|TRBJ2-3
TGCGCCAGCAGCGAAAGACTAGCGGGAGATACGCAGTATTTT
CASSERLAGDTQYF
>.|TRBV28|.|TRBJ1-1
TGTGCCAGCAGGGCCCCAACTGGAGACACGGTCAGGGGTTTTCACACTGAAGCTTTCTTT
CASRAPTGDTVRGFHTEAFF
>.|TRBV7-9|.|TRBJ1-2
TGTGCCAGCAGCTTAGGGGAAACAGGGCCACGACGCTACACCTTC
CASSLGETGPRRYTF
>.|TRBV19|TRBD1|TRBJ1-5
TGTGCCAGTAGGATACCGGGACAGTTCAATCAGCCCCAGCATTTT
CASRIPGQFNQPQHF
>few|TRBV6-6|.|TRBJ1-3
TGTGCCAGCAGTTACTTTGGACCCGACCCTGGAAACACCATATATTTT
CASSYFGPDPGNTIYF
>.|TRBV19|TRBD2|TRBJ2-1
TGTGCCAGTAGCTCACTAGCGGGAGGCGCCAATGAGCAGTTCTTC
CASSSLAGGANEQFF
>few|TRBV18|.|TRBJ1-4
TGTGCCAGCTCACCGGGTGAAAAACTGTTTTTT
CASSPGEKLFF
>.|TRBV6-5|TRBD1|TRBJ2-7
TGTGCCAGCAGTTACTTGACAGGGGGATACGAGCAGTACTTC
CASSYLTGGYEQYF
>.|TRBV28|TRBD2|TRBJ2-7
TGTGCCAGCACCCCGGGGGCTAGCGGGCGGTACGAGCAGTACTTC
CASTPGASGRYEQYF